A single sample gave rise to the 26 T cell receptor beta chains below, sequenced in a study of shared clonotypes between healthy human individuals. Libraries were prepared by immunoSEQ multiplex PCR; TCRdb keeps only in-frame clonotypes and omits some of them. In the table there are roughly 1 million clones, about 80% of which are singletons. Source material: memory CD4+ T cells from PBMCs. The subset is: CD45RA-negative fraction. These receptors were obtained from a young man in good health. Some clones in this sample may be carry-over from other donors' samples.

The genes are TRBV6-1 and TRBJ2-1, with D tentatively TRBD2 (5 bases). Germline CDR1 reads MNHNS; CDR2 reads SASEGT. The CDR3 length is 13 residues. The V end lost 4 bases, the J end lost 11 bases, and 15 bases lay between the germline ends. The CDR3 DNA reads as TGTGCCAGCAGTGTCCGGGAAGATACAAAGCAGTTCTTC. This translates into CASSVREDTKQFF.

To note about this clone: This sample includes further DNA sequences coding for the same CDR3. This sequence joins TRBV5-1 and TRBJ2-5, with a weak D call TRBD2 (6 bases). Germline-derived CDR1 and CDR2 are SGHRS and YFSETQ. The CDR3 extends over 13 amino acids. Trimming stripped 2 bases from V and 4 bases from J, with 9 bases between. In DNA, the CDR3 is TGCGCCAGCAGCTTCGGAGGGCGAGAGACCCAGTACTTC. Its translation is CASSFGGRETQYF.

This chain joins TRBV18 and TRBJ2-5; 7 nucleotides align to TRBD1. Per the germline V gene, CDR1 is KGHSH and CDR2 is LQKENI. After removal of 2 bases from V and 7 bases from J, the junction contained 4 bases not matched to a gene. The CDR3 is 13 residues long. The CDR3 spells CASSPDRDLTQYF. The CDR3 nucleotides read TGTGCCAGCTCACCAGACAGGGATTTGACCCAGTACTTC.

The chain carries TRBV10-3 and TRBJ2-2; 15 bases match TRBD2. Germline trimming cut 7 bases from V and 8 bases from J; bases unmatched to any gene: 26. The CDR3 runs to 22 residues. Germline CDR1 is ENHRY and CDR2 is SYGVKD. CDR3 bases: TGTGCCATCACGGGTCTGTCCAACCAGGGACTAGCGGGGGGTTCGTTTGTAGGGGAGCTGTTTTTT. As protein: CAITGLSNQGLAGGSFVGELFF.

This clone has more than one count but fewer than ten. The DNA for the CDR3 is TGTGCCAGCAGCTTAGGTCCGCCACCGGAGTACTTC. Amino acid sequence: CASSLGPPPEYF. V and J are TRBV7-2 and TRBJ2-7; D remains unclear. CDR1 and CDR2 from the germline V gene are SGHTA and FQGNSA. This CDR3 has 12 residues. V shed 1 base and J shed 11 bases, with 12 bases lying between them. The whole variable domain, remainder taken from reference TRBV7-2 and TRBJ2-7, is GAGVSQSPSNKVTEKGKDVELRCDPISGHTALYWYRQSLGQGLEFLIYFQGNSAPDKSGLPSDRFSAERTGGSVSTLTIQRTQQEDSAVYLCASSLGPPPEYFGPGTRLTVT.

This CDR3 reads CASSSGTGGGQPQHF. DNA for the CDR3: TGTGCCAGCAGCTCGGGAACAGGGGGGGGACAGCCCCAGCATTTT. This sequence joins TRBV5-5 and TRBJ1-5; TRBD1 matches at 8 bases. Germline CDR1 is SGHKS and CDR2 is YYEKEE (reference sequence). Trimming cost V 3 bases and J 7 bases; bases outside gene matches: 9. CDR3 size: 15 residues. Combining the CDR3 with reference TRBV5-5 and TRBJ1-5 gives the whole variable domain DAGVTQSPTHLIKTRGQQVTLRCSPISGHKSVSWYQQVLGQGPQFIFQYYEKEERGRGNFPDRFSARQFPNYSSELNVNALLLGDSALYLCASSSGTGGGQPQHFGDGTRLSIL.

J is TRBJ1-2 and V is TRBV6-5; D is possibly TRBD1 (5 bases). The CDR3 is 15 residues long. V was cut by 0 bases and J by 1 base, with 9 bases left in between. CDR1 and CDR2 from the germline V gene are MNHEY and SVGAGI. This chain's CDR3 is CASSYSGRINYGYTF. The CDR3 bases are TGTGCCAGCAGTTACTCGGGACGGATTAACTATGGCTACACCTTC.

The rearrangement links TRBV27 to TRBJ2-7, with 8 nucleotides matching TRBD2. V was pared by 4 bases and J by 3 bases, with 11 bases of the junction left unmatched. This CDR3 has 16 amino acids. In germline, CDR1 is MNHEY, CDR2 SMNVEV (reference sequence). DNA for the CDR3: TGTGCCAGCAGTTCCCCCCGGGGCGGGAGGTACTACGAGCAGTACTTC. Protein: CASSSPRGGRYYEQYF.

The CDR3 sequence: CASSSLTGIDNQPQHF. The CDR3 nucleotides read TGTGCCAGCAGTAGTTTAACAGGGATCGACAATCAGCCCCAGCATTTT. The chain employs TRBV28 and TRBJ1-5; the D gene is possibly TRBD1 (6 bases). Trimming took 5 bases from V and 3 from J, leaving 17 bases between them. This CDR3 has 16 residues. Germline V lookup: CDR1 MDHEN, CDR2 SYDVKM.

V and J are TRBV7-9 and TRBJ2-7, with D maybe TRBD2 (6 bases). Deletions cut 5 bases from V and 7 bases from J, with 21 bases between. Germline CDR1 reads SEHNR; CDR2 reads FQNEAQ (reference sequence). The CDR3 is made up of 15 amino acids. DNA of the CDR3: TGTGCCAGCAGCCTCCCTAGTCGCGGGGTTGGTGAGCAGTACTTC. This codes for CASSLPSRGVGEQYF.

The chain recombines TRBV4-2 with TRBJ2-1; the match to TRBD2 covers 8 bases. J lost 5 bases, V lost 3 bases, and 0 bases had no gene match. Germline V CDR1 and CDR2: LGHNA, YNFKEQ. The length of the CDR3 is 13 residues. The CDR3 sequence is CASSQGLDNEQFF. The CDR3 nucleotides are TGTGCCAGCAGCCAGGGACTAGACAATGAGCAGTTCTTC.

The chain couples TRBV28 to TRBJ1-5, with unresolved D. Trimming took 2 bases from V and 7 from J, leaving 9 bases between them. This CDR3 region has 13 residues. Germline CDR1 reads MDHEN; CDR2 reads SYDVKM. The CDR3 spells CASSLTPTQPQHF. The CDR3 DNA reads as TGTGCCAGCAGTTTAACGCCCACCCAGCCCCAGCATTTT.

The chain employs TRBV18 and TRBJ2-4, with a tentative D call TRBD2 (6 bases). Germline CDR1 KGHSH, CDR2 LQKENI. CDR3 length: 15 residues. Trimming removed 5 bases at V and 3 bases at J, with 14 bases between. This CDR3 reads CASSATRDHKNIQYF. The DNA for the CDR3 is TGTGCCAGCTCAGCCACGCGGGACCACAAAAACATTCAGTACTTC.

This clone showed up just a few times. The rearrangement uses TRBV4-1 and TRBJ2-1; tentative D call: TRBD1 (6 bases). This CDR3 has 20 residues. Trimming cost V 1 base and J 2 bases, with 24 bases left between them. Germline V gene lookup returns CDR1 MGHRA and CDR2 YSYEKL. The CDR3 DNA is TGCGCCAGCAGCCAAGTGGTGGCCAGGATTAGGGGACACCCCTACAATGAGCAGTTCTTC. Translated, it gives CASSQVVARIRGHPYNEQFF.

This clone was observed a few times. The chain employs TRBV5-6 and TRBJ2-2; possibly TRBD1 for D (6 bases). Per germline, CDR1 SGHDT and CDR2 YYEEEE. The V gene lost 2 bases and the J gene lost 2 bases, with 10 bases spanning the gap. The length of the CDR3 is 15 residues. The CDR3 nucleotides read TGTGCCAGCAGCTTCGCCGGGACAAACACCGGGGAGCTGTTTTTT. Its protein is CASSFAGTNTGELFF.

Notes on this clone: This same CDR3 is encoded by further DNA sequences in the sample. V usage is TRBV27 and J usage is TRBJ1-5, with D possibly TRBD1 on 5 matching bases. This CDR3 has 14 residues. The V gene's germline CDR1 is MNHEY and CDR2 SMNVEV (reference sequence). V was pared by 4 bases and J by 4 bases, with 11 bases between. The CDR3 reads CASSSGTGNQPQHF. As DNA, the CDR3 is TGTGCCAGCAGTTCCGGGACTGGAAATCAGCCCCAGCATTTT.

This rearrangement joins TRBV28 to TRBJ1-4, with 8 bases matching TRBD1. The CDR3 consists of 14 residues. J lost 8 bases, V lost 6 bases, and 8 bases had no gene match. Per the germline V gene, CDR1 is MDHEN and CDR2 is SYDVKM. DNA for the CDR3: TGTGCCAGCAGGACGCAGGGGGCTGGCGAAAAACTGTTTTTT. Its translation: CASRTQGAGEKLFF.

The chain uses TRBV28 and TRBJ2-7; 8 bases map to TRBD1. The CDR3 is made up of 16 amino acids. The V and J ends lost 8 bases and 6 bases, in that order; junction bases with no gene match: 18. Germline lookup yields CDR1 MDHEN and CDR2 SYDVKM. This CDR3 is CASLDRDDRGWCEQYF. The CDR3 DNA follows: TGTGCCAGCCTGGACAGGGACGATCGGGGATGGTGCGAGCAGTACTTC.

Note on this clone: The sample holds other DNA sequences that translate to the same CDR3. The CDR3 DNA sequence: TGCGCCAGCAGCTTGGAGGGGACCGATACGCAGTATTTT. As protein: CASSLEGTDTQYF. The chain recombines TRBV5-1 with TRBJ2-3; the D call may be TRBD1 or TRBD2 (5 bases each). The CDR3 is made up of 13 amino acids. Trimming pared 0 bases from V and 6 bases from J, leaving 8 bases between. The germline CDR1 and CDR2 sequences are SGHRS and YFSETQ.

This chain connects TRBV13 to TRBJ2-7, with D possibly TRBD1 on 6 matching bases. The CDR3 consists of 15 residues. Germline CDR1 PRHDT, CDR2 FYEKMQ (reference sequence). V dropped 6 bases and J dropped 4 bases, with 19 bases sitting between them. This chain's CDR3 is CASSRRSLRGYEQYF. The CDR3 DNA follows: TGTGCCAGCAGTCGACGTTCTTTAAGGGGGTACGAGCAGTACTTC.

This clone was observed a single time. The J gene is TRBJ2-1, the V gene TRBV14, with 10 nucleotides matching TRBD2. This CDR3 contains 18 residues. The ends lost 4 bases at V and 4 bases at J; junction bases unmatched: 13. The germline gives CDR1 SGHDN, CDR2 FVKESK. Here the CDR3 reads CASSRLSGAGGRYNEQFF. Written as DNA, the CDR3 is TGTGCCAGCAGCCGACTCTCGGGAGCGGGAGGGCGGTACAATGAGCAGTTCTTC. The whole variable domain, remainder taken from reference TRBV14 and TRBJ2-1, is EAGVTQFPSHSVIEKGQTVTLRCDPISGHDNLYWYRRVMGKEIKFLLHFVKESKQDESGMPNNRFLAERTGGTYSTLKVQPAELEDSGVYFCASSRLSGAGGRYNEQFFGPGTRLTVL.

The rearrangement links TRBV5-8 to TRBJ2-7, with no clear D. Germline CDR1 is SGHTS and CDR2 is YDEGEE. Deletions cut 6 bases from V and 4 bases from J, with 20 bases between. This CDR3 contains 15 residues. CDR3 protein: CASTSAARPIYEQYF. In DNA, the CDR3 is TGTGCCAGCACCTCGGCCGCCAGGCCCATTTACGAGCAGTACTTC.

Remarks on this clone: The junction departs from germline at one end; a sequencing error may be responsible. CDR3 amino acids: CASSLVGSPIF. The DNA for the CDR3 is TGTGCCAGCAGCTTAGTAGGGAGCCCAATTTTC. The chain is built from TRBV7-2 and TRBJ2-7; D possibly corresponds to TRBD2 (5 bases). CDR3 length equals 11 residues. Germline lookup yields CDR1 SGHTA and CDR2 FQGNSA.

This chain joins TRBV7-9 and TRBJ1-1; no definite D call. This CDR3 contains 13 residues. CDR1 is SEHNR, CDR2 FQNEAQ, per germline (reference sequence). V lost 3 bases to trimming and J lost 4 bases, with 9 bases between them. DNA of the CDR3: TGTGCCAGCAGCTTTTTGGGCCCCACTGAAGCTTTCTTT. It yields the protein CASSFLGPTEAFF.

The chain is built from TRBV6-6 and TRBJ1-1; 11 bases map to TRBD1. The CDR3 covers 14 residues. Germline CDR1 is MNHNY and CDR2 is SVGAGI (reference sequence). The V gene end was trimmed by 2 bases and the J gene end by 7 bases; junction bases not matched to a gene: 3. In DNA, the CDR3 is TGTGCCAGCAGTTACCCGGGACAGGGGGATGAAGCTTTCTTT. Translation: CASSYPGQGDEAFF.

This chain links TRBV29-1 with TRBJ2-3; unclear D gene. Trimming removed 4 bases at V and 3 bases at J, with 8 bases between. Germline V gives CDR1 SQVTM, CDR2 ANQGSEA. CDR3 length equals 12 residues. The CDR3 DNA reads TGCAGCGTTGCTTTGGGGACAGATACGCAGTATTTT. It yields the protein CSVALGTDTQYF.